This T cell receptor (beta chain) was captured in a study of post-analysis software for immune sequencing data. Study details: The patients showed relapsing-remitting, secondary progressive and progressive-relapsing multiple sclerosis courses.

Concerning this clonotype: Its antigen is undetermined.

Trimming took 6 bases from V and 0 from J, leaving 15 bases between them. The CDR3 totals 15 residues. Germline CDR1 and CDR2: ENHRY and SYGVKD. Study-wide results and limits: Significantly lower normalized Chao1 diversity was found in patients with multiple sclerosis relative to controls. Samples sharing a preparation batch grouped tightly together when assessed by F measure. Higher frequency in patients than in controls was seen for a handful of TRBV segments, with TRBV5-6, TRBV5-1 and TRBV20-1 among them.

The authors incorporated unique molecular identifiers into the TCR beta cDNA libraries. When about 0.95 to 10 million T cells were used, they gave a few hundred thousand cDNA molecules. MiXCR, applied by TCRdb to the PCR reads, yields one record per CDR3 protein. The table includes roughly 800,000 distinct CDR3 sequences, around 45% detected once. The chain carries TRBV10-3 and TRBJ2-7; possible D gene TRBD1, 5 bases. This TCR derives from a girl under 18 with multiple sclerosis. Specimen: blood. The CDR3 bases are TGTGCCATCAGCTTTCAGGGCGGTATCTCCTACGAGCAGTACTTC. Its protein product is CAISFQGGISYEQYF.